The 2 T cell receptor beta chains listed next were all sequenced from one sample in a study of regulatory T cells in long-lasting Graves disease. iRepertoire HTBI primers and Arm-PCR of CDR3 regions built TCR beta libraries. In TCRdb, the multiplex PCR reads were re-called with MiXCR into one record per CDR3 protein. The repertoire holds fewer than 450,000 distinct CDR3 sequences, with around a quarter as singletons. Specified time point: persistent/refractory GD, antithyroid drugs over 5 years with positive TRAb. Researchers made the TCR library from RNA that was extracted from PBMCs. This material consisted of peripheral blood mononuclear cells (PBMCs), taken when the disease was refractory, from a patient treated with antithyroid drugs. Receptors were obtained from a female donor with Graves disease.

This clonotype has more than one count but fewer than ten. J is TRBJ2-2 and V is TRBV12-3 or TRBV12-4, with D possibly TRBD1 on 5 matching bases. V shed 7 bases and J shed 1 base, with 16 bases lying between them. CDR3 size: 16 residues. CDR3: CASTDSHRLNTGELFF. In DNA form, the CDR3 reads TGTGCCAGCACCGATTCACACAGGCTGAACACCGGGGAGCTGTTTTTT.

The chain combines TRBV20-1 with TRBJ1-5; TRBD1 matches 9 bases. Germline CDR1 is DFQATT and CDR2 is SNEGSKA (reference sequence). The CDR3 contains 14 residues. V was pared by 4 bases and J by 7 bases, with 8 bases of the junction left unmatched. The CDR3: CSATNPGQGQPQHF. CDR3 coding DNA: TGCAGTGCTACAAACCCGGGACAGGGACAGCCCCAGCATTTT.